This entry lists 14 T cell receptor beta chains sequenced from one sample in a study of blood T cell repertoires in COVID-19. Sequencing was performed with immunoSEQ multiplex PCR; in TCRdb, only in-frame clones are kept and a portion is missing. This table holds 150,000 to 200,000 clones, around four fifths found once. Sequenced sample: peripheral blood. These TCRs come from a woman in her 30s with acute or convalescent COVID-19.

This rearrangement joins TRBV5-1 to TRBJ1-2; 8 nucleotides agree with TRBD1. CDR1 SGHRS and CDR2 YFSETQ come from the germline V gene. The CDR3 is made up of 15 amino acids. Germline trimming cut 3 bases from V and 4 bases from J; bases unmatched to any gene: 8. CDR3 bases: TGCGCCAGCAGCTCTGGACAGGGACAAATCTATGGCTACACCTTC. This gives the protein CASSSGQGQIYGYTF.

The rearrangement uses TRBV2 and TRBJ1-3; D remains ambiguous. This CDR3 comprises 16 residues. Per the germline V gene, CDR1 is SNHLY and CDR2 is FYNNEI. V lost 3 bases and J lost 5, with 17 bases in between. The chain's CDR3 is CASSDPWAVTRNTIYF. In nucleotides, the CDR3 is TGTGCCAGCAGTGATCCATGGGCAGTCACGCGAAACACCATATATTTT. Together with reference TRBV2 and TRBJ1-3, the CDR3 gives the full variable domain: EPEVTQTPSHQVTQMGQEVILRCVPISNHLYFYWYRQILGQKVEFLVSFYNNEISEKSEIFDDQFSVERPDGSNFTLKIRSTKLEDSAMYFCASSDPWAVTRNTIYFGEGSWLTVV.

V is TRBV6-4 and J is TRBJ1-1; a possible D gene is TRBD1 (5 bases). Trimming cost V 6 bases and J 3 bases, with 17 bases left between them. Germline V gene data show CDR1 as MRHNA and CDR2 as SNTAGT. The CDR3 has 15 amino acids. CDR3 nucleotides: TGTGCCAGCAGCCGTTCAGGGAAGTGGGACACTGAAGCTTTCTTT. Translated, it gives CASSRSGKWDTEAFF.

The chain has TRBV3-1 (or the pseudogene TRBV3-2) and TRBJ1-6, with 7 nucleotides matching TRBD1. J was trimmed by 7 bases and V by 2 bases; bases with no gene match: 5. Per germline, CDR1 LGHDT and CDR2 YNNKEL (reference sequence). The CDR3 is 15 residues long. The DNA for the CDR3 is TGTGCCAGCAGCCAAATTCTACAGGGGAATTCACCCCTCCACTTT. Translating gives CASSQILQGNSPLHF.

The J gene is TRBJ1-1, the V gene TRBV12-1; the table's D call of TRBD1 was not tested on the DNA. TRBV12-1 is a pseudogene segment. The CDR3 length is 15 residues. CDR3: CASSPGQGRLTEAFF. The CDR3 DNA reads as TGTGCCAGCAGCCCTGGACAGGGGCGGCTAACTGAAGCTTTCTTT.

The chain's CDR3 is CASSARGTGPPYNEQFF. The CDR3 region has the DNA TGTGCCAGCAGTGCACGAGGGACAGGGCCCCCCTACAATGAGCAGTTCTTC. The V call is TRBV6-1, the J call TRBJ2-1; 9 positions agree with TRBD1. This CDR3 has 17 residues. CDR1 MNHNS and CDR2 SASEGT come from the germline V gene. With 4 bases clipped from V and 2 bases from J, the junction kept 9 bases outside the gene matches.

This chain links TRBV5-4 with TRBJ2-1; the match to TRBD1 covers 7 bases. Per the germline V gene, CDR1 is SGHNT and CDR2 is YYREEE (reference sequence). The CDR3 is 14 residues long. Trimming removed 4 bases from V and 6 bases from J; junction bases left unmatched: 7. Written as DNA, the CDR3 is TGTGCCAGCAGCCCCGGACAGGCTCGCAATGAGCAGTTCTTC. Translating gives CASSPGQARNEQFF. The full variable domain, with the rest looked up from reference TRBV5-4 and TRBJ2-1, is ETGVTQSPTHLIKTRGQQVTLRCSSQSGHNTVSWYQQALGQGPQFIFQYYREEENGRGNFPPRFSGLQFPNYSSELNVNALELDDSALYLCASSPGQARNEQFFGPGTRLTVL.

The CDR3 region is CASSSLDYGYTF. CDR3 DNA sequence: TGTGCCAGCAGCTCCCTTGACTATGGCTACACCTTC. The chain carries TRBV5-4 and TRBJ1-2; D remains ambiguous. V lost 3 bases and J lost 3, with 6 bases in between. This CDR3 has 12 amino acids. Germline V CDR1 and CDR2: SGHNT, YYREEE (reference sequence).

In DNA form, the CDR3 reads TGCGCCAGCAGCCAAGGGGGACTCCGCCGTCGGTTCTTC. Amino acid sequence: CASSQGGLRRRFF. The rearrangement uses TRBV4-1 and TRBJ2-1, with a tentative D call TRBD2 (6 bases). With 1 base removed from V and 15 bases from J, the gap between germline ends came to 16 bases. Germline CDR1 and CDR2: MGHRA and YSYEKL. CDR3 length: 13 residues.

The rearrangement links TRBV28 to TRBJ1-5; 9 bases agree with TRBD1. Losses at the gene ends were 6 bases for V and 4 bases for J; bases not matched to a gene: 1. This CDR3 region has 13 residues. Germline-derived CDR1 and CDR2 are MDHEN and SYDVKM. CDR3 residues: CASSDRGNQPQHF. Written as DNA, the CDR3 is TGTGCCAGCAGCGACAGGGGGAATCAGCCCCAGCATTTT.

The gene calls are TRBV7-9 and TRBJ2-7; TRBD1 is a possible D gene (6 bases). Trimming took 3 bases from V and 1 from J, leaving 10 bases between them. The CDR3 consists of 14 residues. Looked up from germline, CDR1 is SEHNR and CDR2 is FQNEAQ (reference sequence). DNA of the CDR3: TGTGCCAGCAGCTTCGGCAGGGGTTCCTACGAGCAGTACTTC. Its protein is CASSFGRGSYEQYF.

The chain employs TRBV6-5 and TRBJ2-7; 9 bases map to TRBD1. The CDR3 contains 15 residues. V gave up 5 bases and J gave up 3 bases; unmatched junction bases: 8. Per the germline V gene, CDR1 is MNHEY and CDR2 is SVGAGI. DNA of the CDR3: TGTGCCAGCAGTAATGAGGACAGGGGAGGCTACGAGCAGTACTTC. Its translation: CASSNEDRGGYEQYF.

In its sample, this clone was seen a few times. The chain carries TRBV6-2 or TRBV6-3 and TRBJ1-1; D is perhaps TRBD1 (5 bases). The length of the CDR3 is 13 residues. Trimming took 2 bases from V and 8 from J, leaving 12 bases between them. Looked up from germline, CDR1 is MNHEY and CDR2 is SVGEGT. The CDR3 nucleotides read TGTGCCAGCAGTTACGCAGGGAAAAAAGAAGCTTTCTTT. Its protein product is CASSYAGKKEAFF.

The CDR3 protein is CASSWGQVPYEQYF. Here the CDR3 DNA reads TGTGCCAGCAGTTGGGGACAAGTCCCCTACGAGCAGTACTTC. V usage is TRBV6-1 and J usage is TRBJ2-7, with a weak D call TRBD1 (6 bases). Germline lookup yields CDR1 MNHNS and CDR2 SASEGT. The V end lost 5 bases, the J end lost 2 bases, and 13 bases lay between the germline ends. CDR3 length equals 14 residues.